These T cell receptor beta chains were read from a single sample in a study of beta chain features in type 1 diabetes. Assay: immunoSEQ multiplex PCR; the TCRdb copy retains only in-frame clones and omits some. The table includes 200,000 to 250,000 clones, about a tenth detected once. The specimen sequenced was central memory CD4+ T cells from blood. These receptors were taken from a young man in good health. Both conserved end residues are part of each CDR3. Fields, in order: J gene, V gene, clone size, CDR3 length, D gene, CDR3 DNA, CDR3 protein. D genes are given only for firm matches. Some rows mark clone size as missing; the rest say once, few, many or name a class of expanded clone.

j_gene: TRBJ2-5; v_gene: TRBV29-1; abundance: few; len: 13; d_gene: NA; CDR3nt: TGCAGCGTTGCTAGCTTGGGTGGGGAGACCCAGTACTTC; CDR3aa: CSVASLGGETQYF
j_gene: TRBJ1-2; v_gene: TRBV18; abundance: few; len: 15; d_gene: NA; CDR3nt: TGTGCCAGCTCACCTGACCAGGCCGGGGCTTATGGCTACACCTTC; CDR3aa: CASSPDQAGAYGYTF
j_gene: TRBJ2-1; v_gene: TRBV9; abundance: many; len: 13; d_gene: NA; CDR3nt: TGTGCCAGCAGCGTGGGAACCTACAATGAGCAGTTCTTC; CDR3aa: CASSVGTYNEQFF
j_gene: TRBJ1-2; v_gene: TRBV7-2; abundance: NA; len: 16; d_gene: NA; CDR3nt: TGTGCCAGCAGCTTAGTTGGGGGCAGAGATTTCTATGGCTACACCTTC; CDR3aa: CASSLVGGRDFYGYTF
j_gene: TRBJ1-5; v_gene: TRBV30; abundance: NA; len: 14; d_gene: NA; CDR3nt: TGTGCCTGGAGTCGGCCGCGCGGTGATCAGCCCCAGCATTTT; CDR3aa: CAWSRPRGDQPQHF
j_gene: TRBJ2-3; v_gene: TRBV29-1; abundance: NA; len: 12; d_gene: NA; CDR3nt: TGCAGCGGCCGAGCGTCTACAGATACGCAGTATTTT; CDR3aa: CSGRASTDTQYF
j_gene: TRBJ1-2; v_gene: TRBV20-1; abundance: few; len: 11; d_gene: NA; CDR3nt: TGCAGTGCCCAGCTTAACTATGGCTACACCTTC; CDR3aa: CSAQLNYGYTF
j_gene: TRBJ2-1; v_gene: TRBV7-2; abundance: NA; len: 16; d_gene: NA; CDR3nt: TGTGCCAGCAGCGCCAGTGGGGGGTTCACCTACAATGAGCAGTTCTTC; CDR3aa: CASSASGGFTYNEQFF
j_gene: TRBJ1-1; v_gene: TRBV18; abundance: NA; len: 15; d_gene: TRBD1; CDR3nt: TGTGCCAGCTCACTTAATGGACAGGGGAACACTGAAGCTTTCTTT; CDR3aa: CASSLNGQGNTEAFF
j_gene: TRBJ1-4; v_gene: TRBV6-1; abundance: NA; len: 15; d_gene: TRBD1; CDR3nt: TGTGCCAGCAGTCTCCCGGGACAGGGGAATGAAAAACTGTTTTTT; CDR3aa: CASSLPGQGNEKLFF
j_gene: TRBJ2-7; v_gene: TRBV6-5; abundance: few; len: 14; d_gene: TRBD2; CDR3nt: TGTGCCAGCACTCGGGAGGGCCCTACCTACGAGCAGTACTTC; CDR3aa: CASTREGPTYEQYF
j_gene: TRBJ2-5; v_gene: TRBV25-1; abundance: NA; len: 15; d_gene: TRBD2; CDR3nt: TGTGCCAGCAGTGCGGCTAGCGGGAACCAAGAGACCCAGTACTTC; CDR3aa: CASSAASGNQETQYF
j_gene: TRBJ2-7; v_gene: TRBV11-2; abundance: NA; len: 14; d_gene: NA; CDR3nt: TGTGCCAGCAGCTTCCAAAGCGTCTCCTACGAGCAGTACTTC; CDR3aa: CASSFQSVSYEQYF
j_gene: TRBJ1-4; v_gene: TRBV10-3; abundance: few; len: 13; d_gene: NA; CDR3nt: TGTGCCATCAGTGCGGACAGTTCGGGAAAACTGTTTTTT; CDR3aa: CAISADSSGKLFF
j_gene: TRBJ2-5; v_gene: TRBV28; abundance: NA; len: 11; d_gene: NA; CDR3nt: TGTGCCAGCAGTTTCTTGCAGACCCAGTACTTC; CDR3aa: CASSFLQTQYF
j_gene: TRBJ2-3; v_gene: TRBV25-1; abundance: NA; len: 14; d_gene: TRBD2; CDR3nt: TGTGCCAGCAGTGACAGCGGGAGAGGAGATACGCAGTATTTT; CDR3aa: CASSDSGRGDTQYF
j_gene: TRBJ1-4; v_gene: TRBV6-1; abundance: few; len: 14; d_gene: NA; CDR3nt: TGTGCCAGCGACCTACAGGGAAGGAGTGAAAAACTGTTTTTT; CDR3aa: CASDLQGRSEKLFF
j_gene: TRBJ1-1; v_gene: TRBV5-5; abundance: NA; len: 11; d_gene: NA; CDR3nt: TGTGCCAGCAGCTTGGCCAGAGCAGCTTTCTTT; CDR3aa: CASSLARAAFF
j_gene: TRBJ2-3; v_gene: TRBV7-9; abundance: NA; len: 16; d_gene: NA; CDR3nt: TGTGCCAGCAGCGTGATCAAGACGGGGAGCACAGATACGCAGTATTTT; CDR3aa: CASSVIKTGSTDTQYF
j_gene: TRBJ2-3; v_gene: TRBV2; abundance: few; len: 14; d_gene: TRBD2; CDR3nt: TGTGCCAGCAGGAAAATAGCGGGAGGAGATACGCAGTATTTT; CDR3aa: CASRKIAGGDTQYF
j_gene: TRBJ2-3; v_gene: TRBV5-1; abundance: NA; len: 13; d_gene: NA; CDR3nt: TGCGCCAGCAGCTTGTTCGCCACAGATACGCAGTATTTT; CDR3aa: CASSLFATDTQYF
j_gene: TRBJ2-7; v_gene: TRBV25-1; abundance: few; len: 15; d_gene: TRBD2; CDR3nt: TGTGCCAGCAGCCGACTAGCGAGTAAAGCCTACGAGCAGTACTTC; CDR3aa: CASSRLASKAYEQYF
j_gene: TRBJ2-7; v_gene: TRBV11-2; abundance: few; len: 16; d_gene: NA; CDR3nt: TGTGCCAGCAGCTTAGAGGGGGCGGTTAGCTCCTACGAGCAGTACTTC; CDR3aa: CASSLEGAVSSYEQYF
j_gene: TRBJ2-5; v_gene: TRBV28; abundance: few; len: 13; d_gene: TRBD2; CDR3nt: TGTGCCAGCGGTCTGGGGGGGATGGAGACCCAGTACTTC; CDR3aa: CASGLGGMETQYF
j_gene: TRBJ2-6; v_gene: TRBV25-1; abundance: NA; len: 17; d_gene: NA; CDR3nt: TGTGCCAGCAGTGAATATAACCGCCGCTCTGGGGCCAACGTCCTGACTTTC; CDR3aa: CASSEYNRRSGANVLTF
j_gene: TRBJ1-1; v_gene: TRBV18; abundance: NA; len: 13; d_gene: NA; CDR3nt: TGTGCCAGCTCACCACCCGGGGGGACTGAAGCTTTCTTT; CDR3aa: CASSPPGGTEAFF
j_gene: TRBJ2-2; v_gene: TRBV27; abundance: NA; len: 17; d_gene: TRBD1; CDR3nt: TGTGCCAGCAGCCCCTTTCCCGGGACAGGGGGACCCGGGGAGCTGTTTTTT; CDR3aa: CASSPFPGTGGPGELFF
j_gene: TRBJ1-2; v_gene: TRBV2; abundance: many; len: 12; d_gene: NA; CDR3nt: TGTGCCAGCAATGGGCCCGGAGTAGGCTACACCTTC; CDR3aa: CASNGPGVGYTF
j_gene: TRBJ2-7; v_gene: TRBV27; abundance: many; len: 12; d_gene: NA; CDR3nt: TGTGCCAGCAGTTCGGACACACTCGAGCAGTACTTC; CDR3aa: CASSSDTLEQYF
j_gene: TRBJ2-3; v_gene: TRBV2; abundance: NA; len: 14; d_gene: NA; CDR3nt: TGTGCCAGCAGGCTCTCGCCGGGCGCAGATACGCAGTATTTT; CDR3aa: CASRLSPGADTQYF
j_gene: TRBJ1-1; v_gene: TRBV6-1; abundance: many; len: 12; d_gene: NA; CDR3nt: TGTGCCAGCAGTGTGCAGCCACCTGAAGCTTTCTTT; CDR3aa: CASSVQPPEAFF
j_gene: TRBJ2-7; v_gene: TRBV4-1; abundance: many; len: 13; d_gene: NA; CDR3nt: TGCGCCAGCAGCCAAGACAGGGTGAGAGAGCAGTACTTC; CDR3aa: CASSQDRVREQYF
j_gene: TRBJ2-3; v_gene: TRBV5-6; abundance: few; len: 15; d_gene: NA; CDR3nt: TGTGCCAGCAGCTTGGGACGGGAGTCTACAGATACGCAGTATTTT; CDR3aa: CASSLGRESTDTQYF
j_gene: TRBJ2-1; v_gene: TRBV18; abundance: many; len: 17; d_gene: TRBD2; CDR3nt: TGTGCCAGCTCACCGAAAGGAGCGGGAGCTTCTGTCAATGAGCAGTTCTTC; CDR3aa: CASSPKGAGASVNEQFF
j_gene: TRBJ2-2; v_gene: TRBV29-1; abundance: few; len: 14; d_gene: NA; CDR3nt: TGCAGCGTTGGACGGGACACGAACACCGGGGAGCTGTTTTTT; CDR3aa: CSVGRDTNTGELFF
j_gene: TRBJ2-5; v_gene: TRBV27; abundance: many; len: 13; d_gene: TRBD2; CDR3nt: TGTGCCAGCAGGAAACTAGCGGGAGAGACCCAGTACTTC; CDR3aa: CASRKLAGETQYF
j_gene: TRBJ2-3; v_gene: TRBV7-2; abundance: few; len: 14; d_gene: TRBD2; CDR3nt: TGTGCCAGCAGCTTAATGCGGGAGCCAGATACGCAGTATTTT; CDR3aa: CASSLMREPDTQYF
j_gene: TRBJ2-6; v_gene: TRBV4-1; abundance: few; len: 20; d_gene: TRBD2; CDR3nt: TGCGCCAGCAGCCAAGGGAAAATGAGACTAGCGGACTCTGGGGCCAACGTCCTGACTTTC; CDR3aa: CASSQGKMRLADSGANVLTF
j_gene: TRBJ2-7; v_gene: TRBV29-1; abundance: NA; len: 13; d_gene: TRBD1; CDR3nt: TGCAGCGTTGAAGGGACAGGGTTCTACGAGCAGTACTTC; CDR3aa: CSVEGTGFYEQYF
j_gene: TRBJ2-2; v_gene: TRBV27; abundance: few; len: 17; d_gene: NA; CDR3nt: TGTGCCAGCAGTCCCCGTTTTGGAACGATGAACACCGGGGAGCTGTTTTTT; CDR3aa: CASSPRFGTMNTGELFF